The 27 T cell receptor beta chains below come from one sample, sequenced in a study of cytomegalovirus exposure and HLA in healthy donors. The study ran its PCR with 60 Vbeta and 13 Jbeta primers. Here immunoSEQ multiplex PCR was the method, and the copy in TCRdb shows in-frame clones only, minus some. The sample records some 130,000 clones, approximately 83% being singletons. The material sequenced was PBMCs. All receptors come from a girl aged 2 to 9 in good health and CMV-seronegative.

The chain recombines TRBV12-2 with TRBJ2-3; the D segment call TRBD2 is taken from the table without a DNA check. TRBV12-2 is an annotated pseudogene. CDR3 length equals 12 residues. The CDR3 spells CASRKLNGTQYF. DNA of the CDR3: TGTGCAAGTCGCAAACTGAACGGTACGCAGTATTTT.

The genes are TRBV2 and TRBJ1-6; 9 bases align to TRBD1. The CDR3 runs to 13 residues. Germline V gene data show CDR1 as SNHLY and CDR2 as FYNNEI. J gave up 8 bases and V 8 bases, and 4 bases lay outside the gene matches. The CDR3 DNA reads as TGTGCCAGCCGGGACAGGGAGTATTCACCCCTCCACTTT. It codes for CASRDREYSPLHF.

The chain links TRBV27 to TRBJ2-1, with D possibly TRBD2 on 9 matching bases. Germline values: CDR1 MNHEY, CDR2 SMNVEV (reference sequence). The V and J ends lost 7 bases and 10 bases respectively, with 20 bases between them. The CDR3 loop spans 14 amino acids. CDR3 region: CASKPGTGLAEQFF. In nucleotides, the CDR3 is TGTGCCAGCAAACCGGGGACAGGACTAGCGGAGCAGTTCTTC.

The table lists this clone with a count of one. V gene TRBV28 combines with J gene TRBJ1-2; 7 nucleotides agree with TRBD1. This CDR3 spans 15 amino acids. Germline values: CDR1 MDHEN, CDR2 SYDVKM. V trimming: 5 bases; J trimming: 8 bases; junction bases outside the gene matches: 14. The DNA for the CDR3 is TGTGCCAGCAGTCCAATACCAACAGGGGTGGTGGGCTACACCTTC. This codes for CASSPIPTGVVGYTF.

The rearrangement uses TRBV7-9 and TRBJ2-7, with 7 nucleotides matching TRBD2. The germline CDR1 and CDR2 sequences are SEHNR and FQNEAQ (reference sequence). V dropped 0 bases and J dropped 11; count of bases not matched to a gene: 10. The CDR3 spans 14 residues. CDR3 bases: TGTGCCAGCAGCTTAGCCCGGGGCGGGAGTACGGAGTACTTC. Amino acid sequence: CASSLARGGSTEYF. Full variable domain (rest looked up from reference TRBV7-9 and TRBJ2-7): DTGVSQNPRHKITKRGQNVTFRCDPISEHNRLYWYRQTLGQGPEFLTYFQNEAQLEKSRLLSDRFSAERPKGSFSTLEIQRTEQGDSAMYLCASSLARGGSTEYFGPGTRLTVT.

The J gene is TRBJ2-1, the V gene TRBV30, with 10 bases matching TRBD2. The J segment lost 6 bases and the V segment lost 8 bases, leaving 7 bases of the junction unmatched. The germline V gene has CDR1 GTSNPN and CDR2 SVGIG (reference sequence). This CDR3 comprises 13 residues. The CDR3 spells CALDVAGGNEQFF. The CDR3 coding sequence is TGTGCCCTGGACGTAGCGGGAGGCAATGAGCAGTTCTTC.

The chain has TRBV13 and TRBJ2-3; the match to TRBD2 covers 13 bases. The germline gives CDR1 PRHDT, CDR2 FYEKMQ (reference sequence). The CDR3 contains 19 residues. Losses at the gene ends were 3 bases for V and 7 bases for J; bases not matched to a gene: 16. The DNA of the CDR3 is TGTGCCAGCAGCTTTGGGGGGACTAGCGGGATGAAAGGTTGGAATACGCAGTATTTT. Translation: CASSFGGTSGMKGWNTQYF.

This sequence joins TRBV28 and TRBJ1-1; tentatively, D is TRBD1 (5 bases). This CDR3 contains 17 residues. The germline CDR1 and CDR2 sequences are MDHEN and SYDVKM. The ends were cut back, 4 bases at V and 0 bases at J, with 18 bases in the middle. The CDR3 spells CASSSTRGGTLNTEAFF. In DNA form, the CDR3 reads TGTGCCAGCAGTTCCACCCGGGGGGGGACCCTGAACACTGAAGCTTTCTTT.

This sequence joins TRBV30 and TRBJ1-2; D uncertain. Germline CDR1 GTSNPN, CDR2 SVGIG (reference sequence). The CDR3 consists of 12 residues. V was clipped by 0 bases and J by 8 bases, with 10 bases between them. CDR3: CAWSVGVVGYTF. As DNA, the CDR3 is TGTGCCTGGAGTGTCGGGGTGGTGGGCTACACCTTC. Full variable domain (remainder filled in from reference TRBV30 and TRBJ1-2): SQTIHQWPATLVQPVGSPLSLECTVEGTSNPNLYWYRQAAGRGLQLLFYSVGIGQISSEVPQNLSASRPQDRQFILSSKKLLLSDSGFYLCAWSVGVVGYTFGSGTRLTVV.

The J gene is TRBJ2-7, the V gene TRBV19; 9 bases are shared with TRBD2. CDR3 length: 14 residues. Trimming took 6 bases from V and 4 from J; bases not matched to a gene: 7. Germline lookup yields CDR1 LNHDA and CDR2 SQIVND (reference sequence). The CDR3: CASSPGGRGYEQYF. The CDR3 DNA is TGTGCCAGTAGCCCAGGCGGGAGGGGGTACGAGCAGTACTTC. The complete variable domain, with remaining parts taken from reference TRBV19 and TRBJ2-7, reads DGGITQSPKYLFRKEGQNVTLSCEQNLNHDAMYWYRQDPGQGLRLIYYSQIVNDFQKGDIAEGYSVSREKKESFPLTVTSAQKNPTAFYLCASSPGGRGYEQYFGPGTRLTVT.

This clone was detected only once. The rearrangement joins TRBV27 to TRBJ2-7; tentatively, D is TRBD1 (5 bases). Germline CDR1 MNHEY, CDR2 SMNVEV (reference sequence). This CDR3 has 16 residues. V lost 6 bases and J lost 5, with 23 bases in between. CDR3 in amino acids: CASSPPPISGFHEQYF. The DNA of the CDR3 is TGTGCCAGCAGCCCACCCCCAATTTCAGGGTTCCACGAGCAGTACTTC.

There are a few counts of this clone. At the DNA level, this CDR3 is encoded by other sequences in the same sample as well. The rearrangement joins TRBV5-4 to TRBJ1-2; D gene uncertain. There are 12 residues in the CDR3. The ends were cut back, 1 base at V and 4 bases at J, with 5 bases in the middle. Germline V gene lookup returns CDR1 SGHNT and CDR2 YYREEE (reference sequence). The CDR3 DNA reads TGTGCCAGCAGCTTGACCGGCTATGGCTACACCTTC. It encodes CASSLTGYGYTF.

The chain employs TRBV27 and TRBJ2-4; D remains ambiguous. Trimming shortened V by 0 bases and J by 0 bases, and 9 bases separated the two germline ends. The CDR3 totals 16 residues. Germline assignment: CDR1 MNHEY and CDR2 SMNVEV (reference sequence). The CDR3 coding sequence is TGTGCCAGCAGTTTATCGGCCTCTGGAGCCAAAAACATTCAGTACTTC. The encoded protein is CASSLSASGAKNIQYF.

The V gene is TRBV9, the J gene TRBJ2-7, with D possibly TRBD2 on 7 matching bases. This CDR3 is built from 15 residues. The V end lost 4 bases, the J end lost 0 bases, and 14 bases lay between the germline ends. Germline V gene lookup returns CDR1 SGDLS and CDR2 YYNGEE. In DNA, the CDR3 is TGTGCCAGCAGCCTGGGGGGGGGCTCCTCCTACGAGCAGTACTTC. Its protein is CASSLGGGSSYEQYF.

The chain carries TRBV7-9 and TRBJ1-1; maybe TRBD1 (5 bases). The CDR3 contains 16 residues. V lost 5 bases to trimming and J lost 4 bases, with 20 bases between them. Germline V CDR1 and CDR2: SEHNR, FQNEAQ (reference sequence). CDR3 in amino acids: CASSRGGAAAGTEAFF. Written as DNA, the CDR3 is TGTGCCAGCAGCCGAGGCGGGGCAGCGGCGGGCACTGAAGCTTTCTTT.

The J gene is TRBJ2-1, the V gene TRBV5-1; a possible D gene is TRBD1 (5 bases). The V and J ends lost 0 bases and 6 bases respectively, with 7 bases between them. This CDR3 region has 13 residues. CDR1 SGHRS and CDR2 YFSETQ come from the germline V gene. CDR3 DNA sequence: TGCGCCAGCAGCTTGGGTAGGGGCAATGAGCAGTTCTTC. Its translation is CASSLGRGNEQFF.

Points on this clone: This sample also contains other DNA sequences that code for the same CDR3. The CDR3 sequence: CASSRDRGNQPQHF. The CDR3 DNA is TGTGCCAGCAGTAGGGACAGGGGAAATCAGCCCCAGCATTTT. The chain couples TRBV2 to TRBJ1-5, with 10 bases aligning to TRBD1. Per germline, CDR1 SNHLY and CDR2 FYNNEI. CDR3 length: 14 amino acids. V shed 5 bases, J shed 4 bases, and the junction held 2 bases outside the gene matches.

The J gene is TRBJ1-2, the V gene TRBV27; TRBD1 matches at 9 bases. The CDR3 length is 17 residues. V lost 3 bases and J lost 3; bases outside the gene matches: 11. Germline loops: CDR1 MNHEY, CDR2 SMNVEV (reference sequence). The CDR3 nucleotides read TGTGCCAGCAGTTTCGTCCCCCGGACAGGGGTCCACTATGGCTACACCTTC. Protein sequence: CASSFVPRTGVHYGYTF.

This chain connects TRBV4-2 to TRBJ2-1; possible D gene TRBD2, 5 bases. CDR3 length: 14 amino acids. Germline-derived CDR1 and CDR2 are LGHNA and YNFKEQ. The V gene lost 6 bases and the J gene lost 5 bases, with 14 bases spanning the gap. The DNA for the CDR3 is TGTGCCAGCAGGTCGGAGGTTGGGAACAATGAGCAGTTCTTC. Protein: CASRSEVGNNEQFF.

The rearrangement links TRBV28 to TRBJ2-7, with 10 bases lining up with TRBD2. Germline-derived CDR1 and CDR2 are MDHEN and SYDVKM. The V gene end was trimmed by 2 bases and the J gene end by 4 bases; junction bases not matched to a gene: 11. This CDR3 spans 17 amino acids. The CDR3 region has the DNA TGTGCCAGCAGTTTAAGGACCACTAGCGGGGCTGCATACGAGCAGTACTTC. Protein product: CASSLRTTSGAAYEQYF.

This clone was picked up one time. The V and J genes are TRBV6-1 and TRBJ2-7; TRBD1 agrees at 7 bases. The CDR3 has 12 residues. V lost 5 bases and J lost 4; bases outside the gene matches: 2. In germline, CDR1 is MNHNS, CDR2 SASEGT. CDR3 residues: CASSKQGYEQYF. For the CDR3, the DNA is TGTGCCAGCAGTAAACAGGGGTACGAGCAGTACTTC.

The V and J genes are TRBV7-8 and TRBJ2-1; a possible D gene is TRBD2 (5 bases). Trimming removed 5 bases at V and 6 bases at J, with 14 bases between. The germline V gene has CDR1 SGHVS and CDR2 FQNEAQ. CDR3 length: 14 amino acids. The CDR3 nucleotides read TGTGCCAGCAGCCGAGATCCTGCGGGCAATGAGCAGTTCTTC. Protein product: CASSRDPAGNEQFF.

The V gene is TRBV7-3, the J gene TRBJ2-2; D is unresolved. This CDR3 region has 14 residues. V was shortened by 6 bases and J by 0 bases, with 8 bases between the two germline ends. Germline-derived CDR1 and CDR2 are SGHTA and FQGTGA. The CDR3 DNA reads as TGTGCCAGCAGGGAGCGTGCGAACACCGGGGAGCTGTTTTTT. It encodes CASRERANTGELFF.

The chain links TRBV4-1 to TRBJ2-2, with a weak D call TRBD1 (6 bases). The ends were cut back, 2 bases at V and 6 bases at J, with 13 bases in the middle. The germline V gene has CDR1 MGHRA and CDR2 YSYEKL. The CDR3 covers 15 residues. Here the CDR3 DNA reads TGCGCCAGCAGCCAATCACAGGGTTGGGCCGGGGAGCTGTTTTTT. Protein product: CASSQSQGWAGELFF.

This clone was observed once. The chain couples TRBV5-4 to TRBJ2-5, with 8 bases identical to TRBD2. Looked up from germline, CDR1 is SGHNT and CDR2 is YYREEE (reference sequence). J was trimmed by 5 bases and V by 4 bases; bases with no gene match: 4. The CDR3 covers 13 residues. CDR3 region: CASSPREGETQYF. The CDR3 DNA reads as TGTGCCAGCAGCCCCCGGGAGGGGGAGACCCAGTACTTC.

V gene TRBV6-1 combines with J gene TRBJ2-6; D is perhaps TRBD1 (5 bases). V was clipped by 4 bases and J by 0 bases, with 10 bases between them. CDR3 length: 16 residues. Germline lookup yields CDR1 MNHNS and CDR2 SASEGT. CDR3 residues: CASSATVPSGANVLTF. Here the CDR3 DNA reads TGTGCCAGCAGTGCGACAGTTCCCTCTGGGGCCAACGTCCTGACTTTC.

This rearrangement joins TRBV27 to TRBJ2-7, with D tentatively TRBD2 (5 bases). The CDR3 loop spans 15 amino acids. With 2 bases removed from V and 3 bases from J, the gap between germline ends came to 14 bases. The germline V gene has CDR1 MNHEY and CDR2 SMNVEV (reference sequence). DNA for the CDR3: TGTGCCAGCAGTTTACAGGCAGCGGCAAGCTACGAGCAGTACTTC. Amino acid sequence: CASSLQAAASYEQYF.